Listed below are T cell receptor beta chains from one sample, sequenced in a study of T-cell reconstitution after alpha-beta-depleted transplantation in children. One entry per CDR3 protein results from TCRdb running MiXCR on the PCR reads. Of about 100,000 distinct CDR3 sequences in the sample, about 7.5% are singletons; the top ten hold around 15%. The material sequenced was PBMCs, taken before TCRalphabeta/CD19-depleted stem cell transplant. The receptor source for this set is a boy aged 2 to 10 with acute lymphoblastic leukemia, due to receive a stem cell transplant. Both conserved end residues are part of each CDR3.

>TRBJ2-7|TRBV4-1
CASSQEEGTGSYEQYF
>TRBJ2-1|TRBV13
CASSPLTSYNEQFF
>TRBJ2-7|TRBV12-5
CASGPGGDEQYF
>TRBJ2-3|TRBV5-5
CASSSNPGGTTDTLYF
>TRBJ2-3|TRBV3-1
CATCHDTGGTDTQYF
>TRBJ1-5|TRBV19
CASSIEGRGQPQHF
>TRBJ1-4|TRBV20-1
CSASTINEKLFF
>TRBJ2-7|TRBV11-3
CASSFRDSAYEQYF
>TRBJ1-6|TRBV6-1
CASEDNSPLHF
>TRBJ1-1|TRBV18
CASSPTQGTEAFF
>TRBJ1-1|TRBV21-1
CASSPKGKAISGQGVSEAFF
>TRBJ2-3|TRBV5-1
CASSPDRPSTDTQYF
>TRBJ2-3|TRBV4-1
CATGALDTDTQYF
>TRBJ2-6|TRBV5-1
CASSFKDSGANVLTF
>TRBJ2-5|TRBV9
CASSVDRGAEETQYF
>TRBJ2-3|TRBV7-6
CASSLPSPRGPRTDTQYF
>TRBJ2-5|TRBV20-1
CSARSLGRQEYF
>TRBJ1-2|TRBV7-3
CASSEQGGTPANYGYTF
>TRBJ2-1|TRBV11-1
CASSIRTSGVSYNEQFF
>TRBJ2-1|TRBV6-1
CASSEVAGASNEQFF
>TRBJ2-3|TRBV9
CASSPPGLAGAGGDTQYF
>TRBJ1-1|TRBV4-1
CASSQDLDWGGTEAFF
>TRBJ2-3|TRBV7-8
CASSILGLADRSSTDTQYF
>TRBJ2-7|TRBV6-2/TRBV6-3
CASSYSIARVDEQYF
>TRBJ2-3|TRBV18
CASSPLQLTGNTDTQYF
>TRBJ1-1|TRBV12-3/TRBV12-4
CASSLQVMNTEAFF
>TRBJ1-6|TRBV7-9
CASRGRGQGASPLHF
>TRBJ2-2|TRBV3-1
CASTRPGGGGASTGELFF
>TRBJ2-7|TRBV7-6
CASSVDRDYEQYF